This T cell receptor (beta chain) originates from a study of graft-versus-host responses after intestinal transplantation. Looking at the study overall: Transplants were multivisceral, liver-intestinal, or isolated intestinal. Tacrolimus plus steroids were given to all recipients for roughly three years, preceded by anti-thymocyte globulin induction.

Study-level points and caveats: Marrow from the recipient contained GvH clones, some of which had appeared first in ileum or blood. High graft-versus-host to host-versus-graft clonal ratios were seen in allografts of patients with graft-donor T cell macrochimerism.

With respect to this clone: What it binds is not known.

Sequencing used immunoSEQ multiplex PCR; TCRdb keeps in-frame clones, though not all of them. The table has about 70,000 clones, around 87% seen once; the top ten hold 4%. The V gene lost 9 bases and the J gene lost 5 bases, with 13 bases spanning the gap. The CDR3 totals 12 residues. The germline V gene encodes CDR1 MNHNS and CDR2 SASEGT. V gene TRBV6-1 combines with J gene TRBJ1-2, with a tentative D call TRBD1 (6 bases). Here the sequenced sample was unstimulated CD8+ T cells sorted from spleen or lymph node cells, taken before transplant. The sequence was obtained from a human donor who was the organ donor for an intestinal transplant. The CDR3: CARGTPSYGYTF. The CDR3 DNA reads as TGTGCCAGAGGGACACCTTCGTATGGCTACACCTTC.